The sequence of this T cell receptor (beta chain) was determined in a study of OX40 agonist ivuxolimab in advanced cancers. Germline CDR1 is SGDLS and CDR2 is YYNGEE. V was pared by 1 base and J by 4 bases, with 3 bases of the junction left unmatched. The CDR3 contains 15 residues. Using immunoSEQ multiplex PCR, the repertoire was profiled, and TCRdb retains in-frame clones only, with some absent. The data contain around 19,000 clones, 80% to 95% of them singletons. The specimen was CD4+ or CD8+ T cells sorted from blood, collected in a trial of the OX40 agonist ivuxolimab. This chain connects TRBV9 to TRBJ2-1; TRBD2 matches 9 bases. The receptor comes from an adult with an advanced solid tumor such as melanoma, head and neck, liver or kidney cancer. The CDR3 sequence is CASSVSSGDYNEQFF. The CDR3 region has the DNA TGTGCCAGCAGCGTATCTAGCGGGGATTACAATGAGCAGTTCTTC.